The next 17 T cell receptor beta chains were all read from a single sample in a study of blood T cell repertoires in COVID-19 (dated by TCRdb to the early 2020s). Receptors were amplified or captured by the immunoSEQ multiplex PCR assay. TCRdb limited this immuneACCESS table to in-frame rearrangements with V and J called. A share of clones is missing; checked studies link under half to unresolved V genes, and the rest is unexplained. The table for this sample lists approximately 200,000 clones; roughly four fifths of them were counted only once. About 7.8% of the sample lies in the top ten. What was sequenced was peripheral blood. These receptors originate from a woman aged 80 or older with COVID-19, enrolled during active disease.

The chain joins TRBV6-2 or TRBV6-3 to TRBJ2-3; 9 bases are shared with TRBD2. The J segment lost 8 bases and the V segment lost 4 bases, leaving 10 bases of the junction unmatched. The CDR3 extends over 15 amino acids. CDR1 is MNHEY, CDR2 SVGEGT, per germline. The CDR3 sequence: CASSSPRYSGGTQYF. The CDR3, as DNA: TGTGCCAGCAGTTCTCCCCGCTATAGCGGGGGTACGCAGTATTTT.

Written as DNA, the CDR3 is TGTGCCAGTAAATCCGAGGGACAGTCCGGATCACCCCTCCACTTT. It encodes CASKSEGQSGSPLHF. The chain combines TRBV19 with TRBJ1-6; TRBD1 aligns across 7 bases. CDR1 is LNHDA and CDR2 is SQIVND in the germline V gene (reference sequence). This CDR3 is built from 15 residues. The V gene end was trimmed by 7 bases and the J gene end by 10 bases; junction bases not matched to a gene: 13.

The chain carries TRBV10-1 and TRBJ1-2; D is uncertain. The CDR3 totals 15 residues. Germline V gene sequence: CDR1 WNHNN, CDR2 SYGVQD (reference sequence). V was cut by 10 bases and J by 0 bases, with 18 bases left in between. In nucleotides, the CDR3 is TGCGCCAAAATGCGGCGCGTTACCGCTAACTATGGCTACACCTTC. Residues: CAKMRRVTANYGYTF.

V is TRBV5-1 and J is TRBJ2-2; a weak D match, TRBD2 (5 bases). Between the trimmed V and J ends, which lost 3 bases and 5 bases, there was a span of 17 bases. Per the germline V gene, CDR1 is SGHRS and CDR2 is YFSETQ. The CDR3 length is 16 residues. DNA of the CDR3: TGCGCCAGCAGCTACGACCCCTTGTCGGGAACCGGGGAGCTGTTTTTT. This codes for CASSYDPLSGTGELFF.

The V gene is TRBV2, the J gene TRBJ2-6, with 12 bases fitting TRBD1. This CDR3 comprises 18 residues. The germline gives CDR1 SNHLY, CDR2 FYNNEI. The V and J ends lost 6 bases and 3 bases, in that order; junction bases with no gene match: 9. Written as DNA, the CDR3 is TGTGCCAGCAGGAGTAGGGGACAGGGGGCCCTTGGGGCCAACGTCCTGACTTTC. Translating gives CASRSRGQGALGANVLTF.

The J gene is TRBJ2-1, the V gene TRBV20-1, with 8 positions matching TRBD2. Germline-derived CDR1 and CDR2 are DFQATT and SNEGSKA (reference sequence). Losses at the gene ends were 3 bases for V and 3 bases for J; bases not matched to a gene: 10. This CDR3 has 16 residues. The CDR3 nucleotides are TGCAGTGCTAGTTGGCGCGGAAGCGGGAGCTACAATGAGCAGTTCTTC. This sequence encodes CSASWRGSGSYNEQFF.

This sequence joins TRBV19 and TRBJ2-2, with no clear D. Germline assignment: CDR1 LNHDA and CDR2 SQIVND (reference sequence). CDR3 length: 13 amino acids. V lost 6 bases to trimming and J lost 4 bases, with 9 bases between them. The CDR3 coding sequence is TGTGCCAGTAGCGCACCTAGCACCGGGGAGCTGTTTTTT. Its translation is CASSAPSTGELFF. The full variable domain, its missing parts supplied by reference TRBV19 and TRBJ2-2, is DGGITQSPKYLFRKEGQNVTLSCEQNLNHDAMYWYRQDPGQGLRLIYYSQIVNDFQKGDIAEGYSVSREKKESFPLTVTSAQKNPTAFYLCASSAPSTGELFFGEGSRLTVL.

The chain combines TRBV5-1 with TRBJ1-1; tentatively, D is TRBD1 (5 bases). V was clipped by 0 bases and J by 2 bases, with 11 bases between them. The germline CDR1 and CDR2 sequences are SGHRS and YFSETQ. The CDR3 runs to 15 residues. For the CDR3, the DNA is TGCGCCAGCAGCTTGGGACAGCATAAAAACACTGAAGCTTTCTTT. Protein product: CASSLGQHKNTEAFF.

The V gene is TRBV19, the J gene TRBJ1-2; D gene ambiguous. CDR3 length: 16 residues. V lost 3 bases and J lost 0, with 14 bases in between. Germline loops: CDR1 LNHDA, CDR2 SQIVND (reference sequence). CDR3 amino acids: CASSISSTAANYGYTF. CDR3 in DNA: TGTGCCAGTAGTATCTCCAGTACCGCAGCTAACTATGGCTACACCTTC.

This clone was recorded only once. The chain has TRBV2 and TRBJ1-4; 9 bases fit TRBD1. This CDR3 has 14 residues. The J segment lost 6 bases and the V segment lost 8 bases, leaving 7 bases of the junction unmatched. Germline-derived CDR1 and CDR2 are SNHLY and FYNNEI. CDR3 amino acids: CASSAGQGYEKLFF. The CDR3 coding sequence is TGTGCCAGCTCTGCGGGACAGGGTTATGAAAAACTGTTTTTT.

The genes are TRBV4-1 and TRBJ1-1; D is perhaps TRBD1 (6 bases). The CDR3 extends over 18 amino acids. Germline CDR1 reads MGHRA; CDR2 reads YSYEKL. The V and J ends lost 1 base and 0 bases respectively, with 18 bases between them. The CDR3: CASSQGLQGIFMNTEAFF. The CDR3 coding sequence is TGCGCCAGCAGCCAAGGCCTCCAGGGGATTTTCATGAACACTGAAGCTTTCTTT.

The rearrangement uses TRBV12-3 or TRBV12-4 and TRBJ2-7; D possibly corresponds to TRBD2 (6 bases). This CDR3 is built from 13 residues. V was cut by 6 bases and J by 4 bases, with 13 bases left in between. CDR3 in DNA: TGTGCCAGCAGACTAGGGACTGTTTACGAGCAGTACTTC. Amino acid sequence: CASRLGTVYEQYF.

This clone was detected once. V and J are TRBV28 and TRBJ1-5; D is possibly TRBD1 (6 bases). The V gene lost 6 bases and the J gene lost 0 bases, with 9 bases spanning the gap. The germline gives CDR1 MDHEN, CDR2 SYDVKM. The CDR3 loop spans 14 amino acids. For the CDR3, the DNA is TGTGCCAGCAGCCAGACAGGTAGCAATCAGCCCCAGCATTTT. It encodes CASSQTGSNQPQHF.

The rearrangement joins TRBV29-1 to TRBJ2-1; no clear D gene. Looked up from germline, CDR1 is SQVTM and CDR2 is ANQGSEA. There are 12 residues in the CDR3. V lost 4 bases to trimming and J lost 6 bases, with 10 bases between them. This chain's CDR3 is CSVVPTFNEQFF. In nucleotides, the CDR3 is TGCAGCGTTGTTCCTACCTTCAATGAGCAGTTCTTC.

This rearrangement joins TRBV12-3 or TRBV12-4 to TRBJ1-5; D gene ambiguous. The V end lost 6 bases, the J end lost 6 bases, and 12 bases lay between the germline ends. The CDR3 sequence is 13 residues long. The CDR3 DNA follows: TGTGCCAGCAGCAGCCAACGGGGTCAGCCCCAGCATTTT. Translating gives CASSSQRGQPQHF.

The chain carries TRBV14 and TRBJ1-1; D is unclear. The length of the CDR3 is 14 residues. CDR1 and CDR2 (germline): SGHDN, FVKESK. Trimming left V 5 bases short and J 4 bases short, with 14 bases between. The CDR3 here is CASSFRGAGTEAFF. CDR3 DNA sequence: TGTGCCAGCAGCTTCCGGGGAGCCGGCACTGAAGCTTTCTTT.

Here the CDR3 reads CASSWGEGGQPQHF. The CDR3 coding sequence is TGCGCCAGCAGCTGGGGGGAGGGGGGGCAGCCCCAGCATTTT. The chain combines TRBV5-1 with TRBJ1-5, with a possible D match to TRBD1 (6 bases). This CDR3 contains 14 residues. Germline V gene sequence: CDR1 SGHRS, CDR2 YFSETQ. The V gene lost 3 bases and the J gene lost 7 bases, with 14 bases spanning the gap.